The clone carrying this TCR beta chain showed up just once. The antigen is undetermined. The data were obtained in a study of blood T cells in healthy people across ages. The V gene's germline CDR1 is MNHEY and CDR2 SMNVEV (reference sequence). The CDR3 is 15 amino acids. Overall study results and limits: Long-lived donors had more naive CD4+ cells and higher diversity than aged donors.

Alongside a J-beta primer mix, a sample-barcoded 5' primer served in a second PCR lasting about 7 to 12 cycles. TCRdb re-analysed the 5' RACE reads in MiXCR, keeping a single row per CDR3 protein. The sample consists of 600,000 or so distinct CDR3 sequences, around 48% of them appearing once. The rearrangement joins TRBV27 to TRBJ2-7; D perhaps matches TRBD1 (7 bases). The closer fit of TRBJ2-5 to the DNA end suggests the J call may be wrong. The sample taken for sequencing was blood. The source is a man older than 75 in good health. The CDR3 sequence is CASSLENRQGGTQYF. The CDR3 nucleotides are TGTGCCAGCAGTTTAGAGAACCGACAGGGAGGGACCCAGTACTTC.